These T cell receptor beta chains were read from a single sample in a study of control samples from healthy donors and cancer patients. Libraries were prepared by immunoSEQ multiplex PCR; TCRdb keeps only in-frame clonotypes and omits some of them. Of 200,000 or so clones listed, roughly 94% are singletons. Source material: blood. Receptors originate from a man aged 45-60 years in good health. Both conserved end residues are part of each CDR3. The D gene is left open where the match is weak. Where a row states a size, it is once, few, many or the class of an expanded clone; other rows omit it.

v_gene	j_gene	d_gene	abundance	CDR3nt	CDR3aa
TRBV5-1	TRBJ1-2	NA	NA	TGCGCCAGCAGCCTGGGGGTTAACCTGGACTATGGCTACACCTTC	CASSLGVNLDYGYTF
TRBV7-9	TRBJ1-1	NA	NA	TGTGCCAGCAGCGCAGGGGACGGCACTGAAGCTTTCTTT	CASSAGDGTEAFF
TRBV6-2/TRBV6-3	TRBJ1-5	NA	NA	TGTGCCAGCAGTTACCCAGGGTATAGCAATCAGCCCCAGCATTTT	CASSYPGYSNQPQHF
TRBV2	TRBJ1-6	NA	NA	TGTGCCAGCGCCACCCCGGGACAATATAATTCACCCCTCCACTTT	CASATPGQYNSPLHF
TRBV27	TRBJ1-6	NA	NA	TGTGCCAGCAGTTTTGACTGGGATTCACCCCTCCACTTT	CASSFDWDSPLHF
TRBV5-6	TRBJ2-3	NA	NA	TGTGCCAGCAGCCTAGGGGGGTGGACGAGCACAGATACGCAGTATTTT	CASSLGGWTSTDTQYF
TRBV2	TRBJ1-4	NA	NA	TGTGCCAACCGGGGACCACCAAATGAAAAACTGTTTTTT	CANRGPPNEKLFF
TRBV6-4	TRBJ2-2	TRBD1	NA	TGTGCCAGCAGATCACAAGGACAGGGGAGCGGGGAGCTGTTTTTT	CASRSQGQGSGELFF
TRBV7-2	TRBJ1-5	NA	NA	TGTGCCAGCAGCCCACAGTCAGGCCTCAATCAGCCCCAGCATTTT	CASSPQSGLNQPQHF
TRBV6-5	TRBJ2-2	NA	NA	TGTGCCAGCCTTAAGAGGGGCACCGGGGAGCTGTTTTTT	CASLKRGTGELFF
TRBV11-2	TRBJ2-1	NA	NA	TGTGCCAGCAGCGCCCATGGCGGGCAGGCATCTAACTACAATGAGCAGTTCTTC	CASSAHGGQASNYNEQFF
TRBV15	TRBJ2-7	TRBD1	NA	TGTGCCACCAGCAGGGCGGGACAGGGGTTCGAGCAGTACTTC	CATSRAGQGFEQYF
TRBV2	TRBJ2-5	NA	NA	TGTGCCAGTAATAGGGGCGGTCCGGGGACCCAGTACTTC	CASNRGGPGTQYF
TRBV19	TRBJ1-5	NA	NA	TGTGCCACCCGGACGTCGGGTAGTCAGCCCCAGCATTTT	CATRTSGSQPQHF
TRBV28	TRBJ2-7	TRBD1	NA	TGTGCCAGCAGGATACAGGGGGAGGACTACGAGCAGTACTTC	CASRIQGEDYEQYF
TRBV15	TRBJ2-7	NA	few	TGTGCCTCTAAGGGCAGCATGAACGAGCAGTACTTC	CASKGSMNEQYF
TRBV5-1	TRBJ2-2	NA	NA	TGCGCCAGCAGCTTGTTACGGGGCGACACCGGGGAGCTGTTTTTT	CASSLLRGDTGELFF
TRBV28	TRBJ1-5	NA	NA	TGTGCCAGCAGTTTACAAACAGGGACAAGACAGCCCCAGCATTTT	CASSLQTGTRQPQHF
TRBV10-3	TRBJ2-2	TRBD1	NA	TGTGCCATAGGGACAGGGAACACCGGGGAGCTGTTTTTT	CAIGTGNTGELFF
TRBV5-1	TRBJ1-5	NA	NA	TGCGCCAGCAGCTTACAGGGTGACAATCAGCCCCAGCATTTT	CASSLQGDNQPQHF
TRBV5-1	TRBJ2-1	TRBD1	NA	TGCGCCAGCAGCTTAAGGACAGGGGGCATTGATAATGAGCAGTTCTTC	CASSLRTGGIDNEQFF
TRBV2	TRBJ1-4	NA	once	TGTGCCAGCAGTGTGCACGCGGGGGGCTCAGCTAATGAAAAACTGTTTTTT	CASSVHAGGSANEKLFF
TRBV10-3	TRBJ1-5	NA	once	TGTGCCGTATCACGGGGAAATCAGCCCCAGCATTTT	CAVSRGNQPQHF
TRBV19	TRBJ2-3	NA	NA	TGTGCCAGTAGGCCCTATGGCCAGACGGGGTCGTCGCAGTATTTT	CASRPYGQTGSSQYF
TRBV18	TRBJ1-1	NA	NA	TGTGCCAGCTCGCTTACAGACACTGAAGCTTTCTTT	CASSLTDTEAFF
TRBV5-4	TRBJ2-6	TRBD1	NA	TGTGCCAGCAGCGCTAACCGCCCGGGACAGGGCTCTACTGGGGCCAACGTCCTGACTTTC	CASSANRPGQGSTGANVLTF
TRBV7-2	TRBJ1-3	NA	NA	TGTGCCAGCCAGTTTGGGGGCAGCTCTGGAAACACCATATATTTT	CASQFGGSSGNTIYF
TRBV5-8	TRBJ1-2	NA	NA	TGTGCCAGCAGCTTTTTCCAGGGGCTGGGAGGCTACACCTTC	CASSFFQGLGGYTF
TRBV30	TRBJ1-6	NA	NA	TGTGCCTGGAGTCGCCGCCGGGGGGGGGATAATTCACCCCTCCACTTT	CAWSRRRGGDNSPLHF
TRBV5-6	TRBJ1-5	NA	NA	TGTGCCAGCAGTTTAGCGGGGAAGAATCAGCCCCAGCATTTT	CASSLAGKNQPQHF
TRBV7-2	TRBJ1-1	NA	NA	TGTGCCAGCAGCCCTCAGGCGGGGTATGCTGAAGCTTTCTTT	CASSPQAGYAEAFF
TRBV7-3	TRBJ2-5	NA	NA	TGTGCCAGCAGCTTACAAGGGGGGACCCAGTACTTC	CASSLQGGTQYF
TRBV5-4	TRBJ2-4	TRBD1	NA	TGTGCCAGCAGTCCGGGACAGGGGTCGCAAAACATTCAGTACTTC	CASSPGQGSQNIQYF
TRBV2	TRBJ1-4	TRBD1	NA	TGTGCCAGCAGTGTGTCACGGGACAGGGGGAGCGAAAAACTGTTTTTT	CASSVSRDRGSEKLFF
TRBV18	TRBJ1-1	NA	NA	TGTGCCAGCTCCGATTTGACAGTGAACACTGAAGCTTTCTTT	CASSDLTVNTEAFF
TRBV7-2	TRBJ2-7	NA	NA	TGTGCCAGCCGGGTCTACAAAAATCGGGACCACGAGCAGTACTTC	CASRVYKNRDHEQYF
TRBV18	TRBJ2-2	TRBD1	NA	TGTGCCAGCTCATCGGGACAGGGGAACACCGGGGAGCTGTTTTTT	CASSSGQGNTGELFF
TRBV13	TRBJ1-1	NA	NA	TGTGCCAGCAGGGCTAACAGCCTGAACACTGAAGCTTTCTTT	CASRANSLNTEAFF
TRBV9	TRBJ2-1	TRBD2	NA	TGTGCCAGCAGCTTACTAGCGGGGGTTAATGAGCAGTTCTTC	CASSLLAGVNEQFF
TRBV4-1	TRBJ2-6	NA	NA	TGCGCCAGCAGCCAAGGCGGCGGGGGGGCCAACGTCCTGACTTTC	CASSQGGGGANVLTF
TRBV24-1	TRBJ2-3	NA	NA	TGTGCCACCAGTGATCCCTGGATGGCAGATACGCAGTATTTT	CATSDPWMADTQYF
TRBV6-2/TRBV6-3	TRBJ2-3	TRBD2	NA	TGTGCCAGCAGCCGCGGGACTAGCGGGGGTCAGTCGAATACGCAGTATTTT	CASSRGTSGGQSNTQYF
TRBV3-1/TRBV3-2	TRBJ1-5	NA	once	TGTGCCAGCAGTCAACAGGGAGTTGATCAGCCCCAGCATTTT	CASSQQGVDQPQHF
TRBV29-1	TRBJ2-3	TRBD2	NA	TGCAGCTTCCAGTTCCAGGGAGGGGATACGCAGTATTTT	CSFQFQGGDTQYF